The 4 T cell receptor beta chains given below trace back to one sample, sequenced in a study of human T cells and chemical hapten exposure. One entry per CDR3 protein results from TCRdb running MiXCR on the RACE reads. This sample has about 350,000 distinct CDR3 sequences; roughly 6.3% occur once, and the top ten carry around 6.1%. The time point denotes: patch test 2, 6 weeks after DPC sensitization. Regarding treatment: therapeutic diphenylcyclopropenone sensitization with weekly scalp DPC. This material consisted of whole blood, taken in connection with sensitization to the hapten diphenylcyclopropenone (DPC). All receptors come from a woman between 18 and 29 years old with alopecia areata. Some clones in this sample may be carry-over from other donors' samples.

This chain connects TRBV29-1 to TRBJ2-7, with D perhaps matching TRBD2 (5 bases). The germline V gene encodes CDR1 SQVTM and CDR2 ANQGSEA. V lost 6 bases and J 5 bases, leaving 23 bases between the germline ends. The CDR3 has 15 residues. CDR3 protein: CSVGIPAAQNNEQYF. The CDR3, as DNA: TGCAGCGTCGGCATCCCAGCGGCACAAAATAACGAGCAGTACTTC.

The sample holds many counts of this clonotype. J is TRBJ2-3 and V is TRBV7-9, with D perhaps matching TRBD2 (6 bases). Germline values: CDR1 SEHNR, CDR2 FQNEAQ (reference sequence). Trimming took off 5 bases at V and 4 bases at J, with 19 bases between the two ends. The CDR3 has 16 amino acids. The DNA for the CDR3 is TGTGCCAGCAGCAGAGGGACTTCCCCCTTGGCAGATACGCAGTATTTT. It codes for CASSRGTSPLADTQYF.

This clonotype was observed a few times. The chain couples TRBV19 to TRBJ1-1; 7 nucleotides align to TRBD1. The CDR3 is made up of 16 amino acids. Germline V gene sequence: CDR1 LNHDA, CDR2 SQIVND (reference sequence). Trimming cost V 6 bases and J 1 base; bases outside gene matches: 11. The CDR3 here is CASSHRGSGPNTEAFF. Here the CDR3 DNA reads TGTGCCAGTAGCCACAGGGGAAGCGGGCCGAACACTGAAGCTTTCTTT.

This clonotype has ten or more counts. The rearrangement links TRBV7-3 to TRBJ1-3; D is possibly TRBD1 (6 bases). Between the trimmed V and J ends, which lost 4 bases and 3 bases, there was a span of 13 bases. Germline V gene sequence: CDR1 SGHTA, CDR2 FQGTGA. The CDR3 sequence is 15 residues long. CDR3 amino acids: CASSSPGASGNTIYF. CDR3 DNA: TGTGCCAGCAGCTCCCCGGGGGCGAGTGGAAACACCATATATTTT.